This TCR beta chain was identified in a study of spatial heterogeneity in lung cancer (dated by TCRdb to the late 2010s). Regarding the research as a whole: Beta-chain transcripts were consistently detected in greater numbers than alpha-chain transcripts, which likely reflects a higher abundance of beta-chain transcripts. TCR repertoire features were related to nonsynonymous mutation counts determined by whole-exome sequencing of tumor tissue. In non-small cell lung cancer, the study made a quantitative comparison of TCR alpha and beta repertoires among multiple tumor regions, matched nontumor lung and blood. At surgery, some 220 tumor regions, around 67 matched nontumor lung samples and more than 50 PBMC samples were TCR-sequenced for both alpha and beta chains. In tumor regions, TCR transcript counts showed a strong correlation with a T cell transcriptional module score from matched bulk RNA-seq. In the raw uncorrected reads, each unique combination of TCR and UMI appeared more than ten times on average.

Receptor libraries were prepared by 5' RACE. The sample was run on a NextSeq 500. To allow correction of PCR and sequencing errors, the TCR library protocol tagged every TCR cDNA molecule with a unique molecular identifier. The paper's data handling went like this. TCR identification, UMI-based error correction and CDR3 extraction were performed with Decombinator tools. TCRs above a frequency of 2 per 1,000, corresponding to the top 1% of the tumor frequency distribution, were defined as expanded. Expanded tumor TCRs were classed as regional if statistically deemed absent (corrected P<0.05) from at least one tumor region, otherwise ubiquitous. Renyi diversity was computed with the R vegan package after each repertoire had been subsampled 100 times to 5,000 TCRs. CDR3 similarity networks were built from amino acid triplet string-kernel similarity, connecting CDR3s with pairwise similarity above 0.82. The raw public data were reprocessed by TCRdb itself: fastp quality trimming at Q25, MiXCR clonotype calling, in-frame beta chains only. Each record represents a unique CDR3 protein, reported with the most common genes and DNA among its rows. For this entry, the V and J calls and clone size follow TCRdb and not the study's own pipeline. The sample profile shows 6,500 to 9,500 distinct CDR3 sequences; around 5.4% of them were found once. In total, the top ten clones hold 24% of the sample.

What the work shows at the level of the full study, not this receptor alone: Additional single-cell paired TCR alpha and beta sequencing was considered necessary to confirm, at a functional level, the hypothesis that regional TCRs recognize regional mutations. A correlation was observed between the number of expanded intratumoral alpha and beta TCRs and the tumor nonsynonymous mutation count. Counts of ubiquitous and regional expanded TCRs correlated with counts of ubiquitous and regional nonsynonymous mutations, respectively. TCR-seq coverage of tumor T cells was estimated at only roughly 6.6% for alpha chains and roughly 13% for beta chains.

V is clipped by 8 bases and J by 14 bases, and the sequence between their germline boundaries is 16 bases long. CDR3 length: 11 amino acids, cysteine to phenylalanine. Here the CDR3 DNA is all that survives: 33 bases in frame from base 1. This clonotype was counted many times. Its antigen is still unknown. No base quality information exists; no much larger clone differs at one position. The time point label here, explained by the study, means: sample taken at primary tumor resection. Samples were obtained from approximately 77 patients with early-stage, untreated non-small cell lung cancer from the lung TRACERx cohort. TCR sequencing used whole RNA extracted from tumor and nontumor lung tissue, or from cryopreserved PBMC samples, without cell sorting. Only patients with enough RNA available from two or more tumor regions were chosen for TCR sequencing. Before being selected, tumor and adjacent nontumor lung specimens were reviewed by a lung pathologist.

This sequence originates from a male donor with early-stage non-small cell lung cancer. This chain joins TRBV12-3 or TRBV12-4 to TRBJ2-1, with the identity of the D gene unclear. The sequencing here drew on lung tumor tissue, taken at surgery. The DNA sequence is given as TGTGCCAGCTGGGGTCTCCCCTGTGAGTTCTTC. Translated, this is CASWGLPCEFF.